Following are 29 T cell receptor beta chains from one sample sequenced in a study of T-cell memory formation after mild COVID-19. From the 5' RACE reads, TCRdb called clonotypes with MiXCR, one entry per CDR3 protein. The sample holds 300,000 to 400,000 distinct CDR3 sequences, roughly an eighth seen once. The source material was PBMCs or a T cell subset sorted from them (not recorded which). The receptors were sampled from a man between 18 and 35 years old who had mild COVID-19 (a few samples of this study predate the infection). Cell type and time point are not known.

The rearrangement uses TRBV12-3 or TRBV12-4 and TRBJ1-3, with D unclear. This CDR3 contains 14 residues. Trimming left V 2 bases short and J 1 base short, with 6 bases between. The CDR3 loop reads CASSLLLSGNTIYF. The CDR3 region has the DNA TGTGCCAGCAGTTTATTGCTGTCTGGAAACACCATATATTTT.

This clonotype showed up just a few times. This chain links TRBV28 with TRBJ2-5, with D perhaps being TRBD1 or TRBD2 (5 bases each). This CDR3 is built from 16 residues. Trimming pared 3 bases from V and 4 bases from J, leaving 18 bases between. The germline V gene encodes CDR1 MDHEN and CDR2 SYDVKM. The CDR3 reads CASSLGDRANRETQYF. CDR3 in DNA: TGTGCCAGCAGTTTGGGGGACCGCGCAAATAGAGAGACCCAGTACTTC.

This clonotype has just a few counts. This chain links TRBV7-2 with TRBJ2-7; D gene ambiguous. Germline V CDR1 and CDR2: SGHTA, FQGNSA. Deletions cut 1 base from V and 4 bases from J, with 17 bases between. This CDR3 region has 16 residues. CDR3 sequence (DNA): TGTGCCAGCAGCTTAGTTTTCGACTTCTGGGGATACGAGCAGTACTTC. As protein: CASSLVFDFWGYEQYF.

The chain couples TRBV12-3 or TRBV12-4 to TRBJ2-3, with 11 bases matching TRBD2. The V gene end was trimmed by 6 bases and the J gene end by 8 bases; junction bases not matched to a gene: 7. The CDR3 contains 14 residues. In DNA, the CDR3 is TGTGCCAGCAGACTAGCGGGGGTCTTTATTACGCAGTATTTT. Encoded protein: CASRLAGVFITQYF.

In its sample, this clonotype was seen many times. The chain is built from TRBV5-1 and TRBJ2-1; D is ambiguous. Per germline, CDR1 SGHRS and CDR2 YFSETQ. This CDR3 has 16 amino acids. The V and J ends lost 1 base and 4 bases respectively, with 15 bases between them. CDR3: CASSLLSGWGYNEQFF. The CDR3 bases are TGCGCCAGCAGCTTGCTCTCCGGGTGGGGATACAATGAGCAGTTCTTC.

Only a few counts were recorded for this clonotype. V is TRBV7-6 and J is TRBJ1-5, with 7 bases lining up with TRBD1. Unmatched junction bases numbered 10, after V lost 5 bases and J lost 9 bases. CDR3 length: 14 residues. CDR1 is SGHVS and CDR2 is FNYEAQ in the germline V gene. DNA of the CDR3: TGTGCCAGCAGCCCAGGGGGGGCCGGGAGGCCCCAGCATTTT. Translating gives CASSPGGAGRPQHF.

The V and J genes are TRBV5-1 and TRBJ1-2; D unresolved. V was trimmed by 1 base and J by 5 bases, leaving 18 bases between them. Germline CDR1 and CDR2: SGHRS and YFSETQ. The CDR3 sequence is 16 residues long. In nucleotides, the CDR3 is TGCGCCAGCAGCTTGAGTTTGGTCCAGCCCAAGTATGGCTACACCTTC. It is translated as CASSLSLVQPKYGYTF.

This clonotype showed up just a few times. The V and J genes are TRBV11-2 and TRBJ1-2; TRBD1 is a possible D gene (5 bases). The V gene's germline CDR1 is SGHAT and CDR2 FQNNGV. CDR3 length: 15 residues. V shed 1 base and J shed 3 bases, with 12 bases lying between them. CDR3 sequence: CASSLAGLGDYGYTF. The CDR3 DNA sequence: TGTGCCAGCAGCTTAGCTGGTTTGGGGGACTATGGCTACACCTTC.

This chain connects TRBV18 to TRBJ1-1; tentative D call: TRBD1 (6 bases). The V end was cut by 1 base, the J end by 3 bases, with 9 bases between. In germline, CDR1 is KGHSH, CDR2 LQKENI. The CDR3 sequence is 14 residues long. The CDR3 DNA sequence: TGTGCCAGCTCACCACGGGGGCTTGACACTGAAGCTTTCTTT. It specifies CASSPRGLDTEAFF.

This chain joins TRBV4-3 and TRBJ2-1, with a tentative D call TRBD2 (5 bases). Trimming took off 1 base at V and 5 bases at J, with 6 bases between the two ends. This CDR3 comprises 13 residues. Germline CDR1 LGHNA, CDR2 YSLEER. The CDR3 region is CASSQGTDNEQFF. In DNA, the CDR3 is TGCGCCAGCAGCCAAGGGACTGACAATGAGCAGTTCTTC.

Only a few counts were recorded for this clonotype. The chain is built from TRBV2 and TRBJ1-2; D might be TRBD1 (6 bases). V lost 0 bases to trimming and J lost 6 bases, with 17 bases between them. The CDR3 totals 16 residues. The germline V gene encodes CDR1 SNHLY and CDR2 FYNNEI. CDR3 protein: CASSEAYGQGMNGYTF. CDR3 coding DNA: TGTGCCAGCAGTGAAGCGTATGGGCAGGGGATGAATGGCTACACCTTC.

This chain joins TRBV12-3 or TRBV12-4 and TRBJ1-3; D may be TRBD1 (5 bases). With 3 bases removed from V and 2 bases from J, the gap between germline ends came to 8 bases. The CDR3 has 14 residues. CDR3 sequence reads: CASSFRGTGNTIYF. DNA for the CDR3: TGTGCCAGCAGTTTCCGGGGGACTGGAAACACCATATATTTT.

Many counts were recorded for this clonotype. The chain employs TRBV15 and TRBJ2-2; D call uncertain. V was clipped by 1 base and J by 0 bases, with 12 bases between them. Germline values: CDR1 LNHNV, CDR2 YYDKDF (reference sequence). The CDR3 sequence is 17 residues long. CDR3: CATSRVRATANTGELFF. The CDR3 DNA is TGTGCCACCAGCAGAGTCCGGGCAACAGCGAACACCGGGGAGCTGTTTTTT.

V gene TRBV12-3 or TRBV12-4 combines with J gene TRBJ2-2; 8 bases are a match to TRBD2. The trim removed 4 bases at V and 7 bases at J, leaving 5 bases unmatched. This CDR3 has 14 residues. The DNA of the CDR3 is TGTGCCAGCAGTTCATTAGCGGGGCTCGGGGAGCTGTTTTTT. Amino acid sequence: CASSSLAGLGELFF.

The chain is built from TRBV6-6 and TRBJ1-6; no firm D call. Germline CDR1 and CDR2: MNHNY and SVGAGI (reference sequence). Deletions cut 10 bases from V and 6 bases from J, with 13 bases between. This CDR3 has 13 residues. The CDR3 DNA reads as TGTGCCACCGAGCCCTCCCTTAATTCACCCCTCCACTTT. Its translation is CATEPSLNSPLHF.

This clonotype was seen more than once but under ten times. The genes are TRBV12-3 or TRBV12-4 and TRBJ2-7; D is uncertain. V lost 5 bases to trimming and J lost 4 bases, with 12 bases between them. The CDR3 runs to 13 residues. The CDR3, as DNA: TGTGCCAGCAGTAATAGAAGAGGTTACGAGCAGTACTTC. Amino acids: CASSNRRGYEQYF.

This clonotype was counted many times. The J gene is TRBJ2-2, the V gene TRBV12-3 or TRBV12-4, with D perhaps TRBD1 (5 bases). The CDR3 runs to 17 residues. Trimming cost V 7 bases and J 1 base, with 19 bases left between them. CDR3 DNA: TGTGCCAGCACCCCATACTCAGGGCCCAAGAACACCGGGGAGCTGTTTTTT. This gives the protein CASTPYSGPKNTGELFF.

This clonotype was detected many times. This rearrangement joins TRBV5-1 to TRBJ1-2; TRBD1 matches at 9 bases. Germline values: CDR1 SGHRS, CDR2 YFSETQ. The J segment lost 4 bases and the V segment lost 3 bases, leaving 1 base of the junction unmatched. The CDR3 totals 13 residues. The CDR3 loop reads CASSSQGAYGYTF. Written as DNA, the CDR3 is TGCGCCAGCAGCTCACAGGGGGCCTATGGCTACACCTTC.

The J gene is TRBJ2-3, the V gene TRBV7-9, with a weak D call TRBD1 (6 bases). Trimming cost V 7 bases and J 2 bases, with 13 bases left between them. From germline, CDR1 is SEHNR and CDR2 FQNEAQ (reference sequence). The CDR3 extends over 14 amino acids. This CDR3 reads CASTRRDTTDTQYF. Here the CDR3 DNA reads TGTGCCAGCACCAGACGGGACACCACAGATACGCAGTATTTT.

This clonotype was picked up many times. V is TRBV7-9 and J is TRBJ2-7; 10 nucleotides agree with TRBD1. V gave up 6 bases and J gave up 4 bases; unmatched junction bases: 3. CDR1 and CDR2 from the germline V gene are SEHNR and FQNEAQ (reference sequence). CDR3 size: 13 residues. This chain's CDR3 is CASRGQGDYEQYF. The CDR3 DNA reads TGTGCCAGCAGAGGACAGGGGGATTACGAGCAGTACTTC.

The chain carries TRBV5-1 and TRBJ2-5; D is ambiguous. With 4 bases removed from V and 5 bases from J, the gap between germline ends came to 6 bases. Looked up from germline, CDR1 is SGHRS and CDR2 is YFSETQ. CDR3 size: 11 residues. In DNA form, the CDR3 reads TGCGCCAGCAGCGCGAGCGAGACCCAGTACTTC. Its protein is CASSASETQYF.

This clonotype occurred many times. The chain joins TRBV14 to TRBJ2-5; TRBD1 agrees at 7 bases. Trimming at V came to 1 base and at J to 2 bases, leaving 1 base not matched to a gene. Germline V lookup: CDR1 SGHDN, CDR2 FVKESK. This CDR3 has 14 amino acids. The CDR3 nucleotides read TGTGCCAGCAGCCAAGGGGGACAGCAAGAGACCCAGTACTTC. Translated, it gives CASSQGGQQETQYF.

The rearrangement links TRBV7-6 to TRBJ2-1; D possibly uses TRBD1 or TRBD2 (6 bases each). The CDR3 is 17 amino acids. The V gene lost 1 base and the J gene lost 0 bases, with 13 bases spanning the gap. Germline V lookup: CDR1 SGHVS, CDR2 FNYEAQ. The CDR3 region has the DNA TGTGCCAGCAGCTTAGTGTCCGGGGGCAGCTCCTACAATGAGCAGTTCTTC. Its protein product is CASSLVSGGSSYNEQFF.

This clonotype was seen at least ten times. V usage is TRBV10-3 and J usage is TRBJ2-2; D gene ambiguous. Germline CDR1 and CDR2: ENHRY and SYGVKD. The CDR3 loop spans 16 amino acids. V lost 2 bases and J 0 bases, leaving 10 bases between the germline ends. The CDR3 protein is CAISEVSAANTGELFF. CDR3 coding DNA: TGTGCCATCAGTGAGGTCTCAGCCGCGAACACCGGGGAGCTGTTTTTT.

This clonotype was counted many times. This chain connects TRBV10-3 to TRBJ1-2; tentative D call: TRBD1 (6 bases). Germline-derived CDR1 and CDR2 are ENHRY and SYGVKD. The CDR3 has 14 residues. Trimming left V 2 bases short and J 3 bases short, with 10 bases between. The CDR3 DNA follows: TGTGCCATCAGTGAGCAACAGGGATACTATGGCTACACCTTC. It encodes CAISEQQGYYGYTF.

This clonotype was recorded at least ten times. J is TRBJ1-4 and V is TRBV5-1; 10 positions match TRBD1. The germline gives CDR1 SGHRS, CDR2 YFSETQ. CDR3 length equals 16 residues. Trimming at V came to 0 bases and at J to 4 bases, leaving 3 bases not matched to a gene. In DNA, the CDR3 is TGCGCCAGCAGCTTGGGGGACAGGGGATTTAATGAAAAACTGTTTTTT. It is translated as CASSLGDRGFNEKLFF.

The gene calls are TRBV29-1 and TRBJ1-1; a possible D gene is TRBD1 (5 bases). In germline, CDR1 is SQVTM, CDR2 ANQGSEA. The CDR3 runs 13 residues. Trimming removed 4 bases at V and 0 bases at J, with 9 bases between. The CDR3: CSVVGGMNTEAFF. In DNA, the CDR3 is TGCAGCGTTGTGGGGGGAATGAACACTGAAGCTTTCTTT.

This clonotype was recorded many times. V gene TRBV5-1 combines with J gene TRBJ2-1, with D possibly being TRBD2 (6 bases). The CDR3 covers 12 residues. The V gene's germline CDR1 is SGHRS and CDR2 YFSETQ. Trimming stripped 5 bases from V and 12 bases from J, with 15 bases between. Written as DNA, the CDR3 is TGCGCCAGCAGAGGAGGGAATGGTGTGCAGTTCTTC. Its protein product is CASRGGNGVQFF.

As DNA, the CDR3 is TGTGCCAGCAGCCTCACAGGGCAACAGCCCCAGCATTTT. This gives the protein CASSLTGQQPQHF. The J gene is TRBJ1-5, the V gene TRBV6-2 or TRBV6-3; D is possibly TRBD1 (6 bases). Germline loops: CDR1 MNHEY, CDR2 SVGEGT. This CDR3 is 13 amino acids long. V was trimmed by 6 bases and J by 7 bases, leaving 13 bases between them.